These 24 T cell receptor beta chains came from one sample sequenced in a study of cytomegalovirus exposure and HLA in healthy donors. With 60 Vbeta and 13 Jbeta primers, the PCR was carried out. TCRdb keeps only in-frame clones here, not all; method: immunoSEQ multiplex PCR. The table records 150,000 to 180,000 clones, under 80% of them present only once. Input material: PBMCs. The source is a man younger than 40 in good health and CMV-seronegative.

This chain links TRBV7-9 with TRBJ2-7, with 7 bases lining up with TRBD1. The trim removed 4 bases at V and 0 bases at J, leaving 6 bases unmatched. The germline V gene has CDR1 SEHNR and CDR2 FQNEAQ (reference sequence). The CDR3 length is 15 residues. In DNA, the CDR3 is TGTGCCAGCAGCTCCACGACAGGGAGCTCCTACGAGCAGTACTTC. Its translation is CASSSTTGSSYEQYF.

The V and J genes are TRBV27 and TRBJ1-4; TRBD1 matches 8 bases. Germline lookup yields CDR1 MNHEY and CDR2 SMNVEV (reference sequence). The CDR3 spans 15 residues. The V segment lost 6 bases and the J segment 8 bases; nucleotides outside the gene matches: 11. The CDR3 DNA sequence: TGTGCCAGCAGAGAATCCGACAGGGGATGGGAAAAACTGTTTTTT. Encoded protein: CASRESDRGWEKLFF.

The rearrangement joins TRBV9 to TRBJ2-1; perhaps TRBD2 as D (7 bases). Looked up from germline, CDR1 is SGDLS and CDR2 is YYNGEE. This CDR3 is 17 amino acids long. V lost 4 bases, J lost 0 bases, and 17 bases lay in between. CDR3 in DNA: TGTGCCAGCAGCTCCCAGGGAAGGGGGGGCTCCTACAATGAGCAGTTCTTC. This codes for CASSSQGRGGSYNEQFF. Using reference TRBV9 and TRBJ2-1 for the parts outside the CDR3, the full variable domain is DSGVTQTPKHLITATGQRVTLRCSPRSGDLSVYWYQQSLDQGLQFLIQYYNGEERAKGNILERFSAQQFPDLHSELNLSSLELGDSALYFCASSSQGRGGSYNEQFFGPGTRLTVL.

The chain links TRBV7-2 to TRBJ1-5, with D unresolved. There are 15 residues in the CDR3. V was shortened by 1 base and J by 0 bases, with 7 bases between the two germline ends. CDR1 SGHTA and CDR2 FQGNSA come from the germline V gene. CDR3 nucleotide sequence: TGTGCCAGCAGCTTAGGGCAGGATAGCAATCAGCCCCAGCATTTT. Its translation is CASSLGQDSNQPQHF.

The CDR3 DNA follows: TGTGCCAGCAGCCAAGAGTCAGCCCTCGGGGGGGGCTACACCTTC. Protein product: CASSQESALGGGYTF. The V and J genes are TRBV4-2 and TRBJ1-2; tentatively, D is TRBD1 (5 bases). Germline-derived CDR1 and CDR2 are LGHNA and YNFKEQ. The CDR3 contains 15 residues. Trimming removed 0 bases from V and 8 bases from J, with 16 bases in between.

The CDR3 reads CASSQVFGDRVDEQFF. The CDR3 bases are TGTGCCAGCAGCCAAGTCTTTGGGGACAGGGTTGATGAGCAGTTCTTC. The rearrangement uses TRBV14 and TRBJ2-1, with 9 bases fitting TRBD1. V shed 1 base and J 8 bases; nucleotides not matched to a gene: 9. Germline V gives CDR1 SGHDN, CDR2 FVKESK. The CDR3 sequence is 16 residues long.

The J gene is TRBJ2-4, the V gene TRBV30; a possible D gene is TRBD1 (6 bases). Germline V gene sequence: CDR1 GTSNPN, CDR2 SVGIG (reference sequence). The CDR3 loop spans 14 amino acids. Trimming stripped 5 bases from V and 3 bases from J, with 14 bases between. Here the CDR3 DNA reads TGTGCCTGGGGAACCCCAGGGGTCAAAAACATTCAGTACTTC. Its protein product is CAWGTPGVKNIQYF.

Points on this clone: This same CDR3 is encoded by further DNA sequences in the sample. This rearrangement joins TRBV6-1 to TRBJ2-7; 9 bases fit TRBD1. V lost 7 bases to trimming and J lost 7 bases; unmatched junction nucleotides: 8. The CDR3 is made up of 13 amino acids. Germline V gene sequence: CDR1 MNHNS, CDR2 SASEGT. The CDR3 DNA is TGTGCCAGCAATCGGGACAGGGCTGGGGAGCAGTACTTC. Protein product: CASNRDRAGEQYF.

The chain combines TRBV18 with TRBJ2-5; 8 nucleotides match TRBD1. Germline CDR1 and CDR2: KGHSH and LQKENI. With V trimmed by 5 bases and J by 5 bases, 10 bases remained unmatched. The CDR3 contains 15 residues. The chain's CDR3 is CASSNVRRTGETQYF. CDR3 sequence (DNA): TGTGCCAGCTCAAATGTTCGTCGGACAGGGGAGACCCAGTACTTC. The variable domain in full, with the rest retrieved from reference TRBV18 and TRBJ2-5, is NAGVMQNPRHLVRRRGQEARLRCSPMKGHSHVYWYRQLPEEGLKFMVYLQKENIIDESGMPKERFSAEFPKEGPSILRIQQVVRGDSAAYFCASSNVRRTGETQYFGPGTRLLVL.

This clone was seen only once. This chain uses TRBV28 with TRBJ2-2; TRBD1 matches at 7 bases. Germline lookup yields CDR1 MDHEN and CDR2 SYDVKM. The CDR3 contains 16 residues. Trimming at V came to 2 bases and at J to 6 bases, leaving 9 bases not matched to a gene. CDR3 sequence (DNA): TGTGCCAGCAGTTTACCCCTACAGGGGACCGCCGGGGAGCTGTTTTTT. Translating it yields CASSLPLQGTAGELFF.

The CDR3 DNA is TGTGCCAGCAGCCAAGACGCAGGGCAGGGTTCACCCCTCCACTTT. This codes for CASSQDAGQGSPLHF. The V call is TRBV4-2, the J call TRBJ1-6; D is perhaps TRBD1 (5 bases). CDR3 size: 15 residues. Trimming removed 0 bases at V and 9 bases at J, with 12 bases between. CDR1 LGHNA and CDR2 YNFKEQ come from the germline V gene.

This chain connects TRBV27 to TRBJ2-7, with 8 positions matching TRBD1. Germline V CDR1 and CDR2: MNHEY, SMNVEV (reference sequence). This CDR3 has 14 amino acids. Trimming cost V 6 bases and J 0 bases; bases outside gene matches: 4. CDR3 DNA: TGTGCCAGCAGCCATGGACAGGGCTCCTACGAGCAGTACTTC. Amino acids: CASSHGQGSYEQYF.

The V and J genes are TRBV28 and TRBJ1-1; D call uncertain. With 3 bases removed from V and 2 bases from J, the gap between germline ends came to 7 bases. Germline CDR1 is MDHEN and CDR2 is SYDVKM. The CDR3 consists of 13 residues. The DNA for the CDR3 is TGTGCCAGCAGTTTCCCAGGTAACACTGAAGCTTTCTTT. Translation gives CASSFPGNTEAFF.

This CDR3 is CASSFKPGTEAFF. As DNA, the CDR3 is TGTGCCAGCAGCTTCAAACCGGGGACTGAAGCTTTCTTT. The chain couples TRBV7-2 to TRBJ1-1, with no clear D. This CDR3 contains 13 residues. Trimming shortened V by 3 bases and J by 5 bases, and 10 bases separated the two germline ends. The germline gives CDR1 SGHTA, CDR2 FQGNSA.

The genes are TRBV2 and TRBJ2-3; 12 bases map to TRBD2. J lost 2 bases, V lost 8 bases, and 8 bases had no gene match. CDR1 and CDR2 (germline): SNHLY, FYNNEI. The CDR3 covers 16 residues. The CDR3 coding sequence is TGTGCCAGCTCAAGGGCTAGCGGGGGGGTCACAGATACGCAGTATTTT. Translating gives CASSRASGGVTDTQYF.

This clone was detected only a few times. The chain carries TRBV5-8 and TRBJ2-5; maybe TRBD1 (5 bases). CDR3 length equals 13 residues. V was trimmed by 7 bases and J by 5 bases, leaving 15 bases between them. CDR1 and CDR2 from the germline V gene are SGHTS and YDEGEE. The CDR3 loop reads CASGHNSWETQYF. The CDR3 DNA sequence: TGTGCCAGCGGACACAATTCTTGGGAGACCCAGTACTTC. The whole variable domain, remainder taken from reference TRBV5-8 and TRBJ2-5, is EAGVTQSPTHLIKTRGQQATLRCSPISGHTSVYWYQQALGLGLQFLLWYDEGEERNRGNFPPRFSGRQFPNYSSELNVNALELEDSALYLCASGHNSWETQYFGPGTRLLVL.

The chain is built from TRBV2 and TRBJ1-2; D gene uncertain. There are 13 residues in the CDR3. CDR1 is SNHLY, CDR2 FYNNEI, per germline. V lost 5 bases to trimming and J lost 4 bases, with 11 bases between them. CDR3 in DNA: TGTGCCAGCAGTTCGGGAAGAGGCTATGGCTACACCTTC. Its protein product is CASSSGRGYGYTF.

The chain recombines TRBV27 with TRBJ2-6, with TRBD1 matching over 9 bases. This CDR3 contains 16 residues. J was trimmed by 2 bases and V by 4 bases; bases with no gene match: 3. The germline V gene has CDR1 MNHEY and CDR2 SMNVEV (reference sequence). The DNA of the CDR3 is TGTGCCAGCAGTTCCTACAGGGGGCCTGGGGCCAACGTCCTGACTTTC. Amino acid sequence: CASSSYRGPGANVLTF.

The chain uses TRBV5-1 and TRBJ2-5; D unresolved. Germline CDR1 and CDR2: SGHRS and YFSETQ. With 1 base removed from V and 1 base from J, the gap between germline ends came to 5 bases. There are 13 residues in the CDR3. CDR3 nucleotides: TGCGCCAGCAGCTTGCCCAGCCAAGAGACCCAGTACTTC. Amino acid sequence: CASSLPSQETQYF.

V usage is TRBV29-1 and J usage is TRBJ2-3; 8 positions match TRBD1. The CDR3 spans 15 residues. V trimming: 3 bases; J trimming: 1 base; junction bases outside the gene matches: 6. Germline V gene sequence: CDR1 SQVTM, CDR2 ANQGSEA. The DNA for the CDR3 is TGCAGCGTTGACACCCAGGGGGCGGGCACAGATACGCAGTATTTT. Translated, it gives CSVDTQGAGTDTQYF.

This clone was counted a few times. The chain joins TRBV23-1 to TRBJ2-7; unclear D gene. TRBV23-1 is known as an ORF, though its function is uncertain. The CDR3 is made up of 15 amino acids. V was cut by 1 base and J by 5 bases, with 15 bases left in between. CDR3 amino acids: CASSQWATPSHEQYF. CDR3 DNA: TGCGCCAGCAGTCAATGGGCCACCCCGAGCCACGAGCAGTACTTC.

CDR3 nucleotides: TGTGCCAGCAGCTTGCCCGGGTCACTAGCCAAAAACATTCAGTACTTC. Amino acids: CASSLPGSLAKNIQYF. The chain recombines TRBV5-6 with TRBJ2-4; the D is unclear. V was clipped by 1 base and J by 0 bases, with 11 bases between them. Germline CDR1 reads SGHDT; CDR2 reads YYEEEE. The CDR3 is 16 amino acids.

This clone was detected only once. The chain combines TRBV11-2 with TRBJ2-1; D not resolved. Germline lookup yields CDR1 SGHAT and CDR2 FQNNGV. CDR3 length: 15 residues. V was shortened by 0 bases and J by 5 bases, with 11 bases between the two germline ends. CDR3 DNA sequence: TGTGCCAGCAGCTTAGAAGATGATAGTCACAATGAGCAGTTCTTC. This gives the protein CASSLEDDSHNEQFF.

The rearrangement uses TRBV23-1 and TRBJ1-5; 9 bases agree with TRBD1. TRBV23-1 is an ORF, with its function uncertain. This CDR3 comprises 15 residues. Trimming at V came to 6 bases and at J to 7 bases, leaving 10 bases not matched to a gene. Here the CDR3 reads CASRGRTGVRQPQHF. CDR3 coding DNA: TGCGCCAGCAGAGGGAGGACAGGGGTTCGGCAGCCCCAGCATTTT.